This TCR beta chain was recovered during a study of cytomegalovirus exposure and HLA in healthy donors (dated by TCRdb to 2016 to 2017). Turning to the overall study: An earlier analysis of 587 of the donors reported 276 Gb of sequence data and 117 million unique TCR beta sequences obtained from roughly 180 million T cells. An early release covering 550 to 700 HLA-typed donors comprised about 300 gigabases of sequencing data and around 85 million unique TCR sequences. Among the roughly 370 genotyped donors, more than 70% belonged to the genetic ancestry cluster associated with self-reported Caucasian donors. The study aimed to test whether signatures of past pathogen exposure could be identified by cataloging public T cell receptors. The study profiled the T cell repertoires of about 640 subjects by immunosequencing and related them to cytomegalovirus serostatus. In addition to the first cohort of around 670 subjects, a separate validation cohort of 130 or so different subjects was used. To predict cytomegalovirus infection status, the study combined high-throughput TCR immunosequencing, statistical association of individual TCRs with disease status, and machine learning. In a later analysis, previously published TCR beta repertoires from 600 to 850 donors were re-analyzed and high-resolution HLA genotyping was added so that TCR occurrence patterns could be studied. The later analysis used no new phenotypic data to find candidate immune exposures, relying instead on TCR beta sequences and their occurrence across donors. In an earlier analysis of over 550 of the donors, high-throughput TCR beta sequencing was used to judge whether each TCR beta V gene segment behaved as functional or pseudogenic. Donor age, sex, ethnicity and CMV serostatus were compiled together with the repertoire data. A later genetic analysis used genome-wide SNP genotypes for about 65% of the roughly 700 donors, treating that subset as a discovery cohort. All discovery cohort repertoires had been generated using a single sequencing platform. HLA typing covered class I and class II loci at four-digit resolution. Typing coverage differed by locus: A, B, C, DRB1 and DQB1 were typed in about 629-630 donors, DQA1 in about 560, DPA1 in some 610, and DPB1 in 472. Roughly 5 DR-DQ haplotypes were handled as single units for association and clustering, since linkage in the cohort was strong. Among almost 400 genotyped donors of the cohort, an average of about 240,000 unique TCR beta nucleotide sequences were sequenced per donor, about a sixth of them non-productive.

CDR1 and CDR2 are read off the germline V gene as SGHRS and YFSETQ. The CDR3 contains 14 residues, cysteine and phenylalanine counted. Kept here is only the CDR3 DNA, which spans 42 bases and is read in frame from base 1. V and J are truncated by 0 bases and 1 base respectively, leaving an intervening sequence of 7 bases. The cohort consisted of 600 to 700 healthy bone marrow donors. All cohort members were sampled while nominally healthy, although unrecorded immune exposures were likely present. The donor tested CMV seronegative, placing the donor among the 350 or so seronegative members of the cohort. A peripheral blood sample was provided by each donor, and peripheral blood mononuclear cells were used for TCR beta sequencing. Genomic DNA extraction from the blood cell samples was performed with the Qiagen DNeasy Blood Extraction Kit. The library relied on the immunoSEQ multiplex PCR assay. The multiplex PCR relied on a mix of 60 forward primers for TCR Vbeta segments and 13 reverse primers for TCR Jbeta segments. The CDR3 region of rearranged TCR beta genes was amplified from genomic DNA with a multiplex PCR assay. The Illumina HiSeq System was used to sequence the amplified TCR beta libraries as 87-base-pair reads. Under the source paper's analysis protocol: A later analysis tallied roughly 80 million unique TCR beta chains across the approximately 670 repertoires, and around 12 million of those chains were shared by two or more donors. Raw reads were error-corrected and collapsed into unique sequences by a nearest-neighbor algorithm in which closely related sequences were merged to remove PCR and sequencing errors. V, D and J gene segments were assigned by aligning CDR3 sequences to IMGT reference sequences. For a sequence to be retained, a match of at least six nucleotides to both a V gene segment and a J gene segment was required. A rearrangement counted as productive if the CDR3 had no stop codons and remained in frame with V and J, and every other rearrangement counted as non-productive. CDR3 was defined according to IMGT convention as the region running from the second conserved V-encoded cysteine to the conserved J-encoded phenylalanine. In an earlier analysis of some 550 of the donors, sequences lacking an unambiguous match to a single V gene segment were excluded. An earlier analysis of a few hundred of the donors classified V segments as functional when productive rearrangements were above 56.7% and as segregating when the standard deviation between donors was above 5%. A statistical classification framework was built for diagnosing cytomegalovirus status from the catalog of TCR beta chain sequences. V and J gene assignment, in a later analysis, came from comparing TCR nucleotide sequences with IMGT/GENE-DB human TR gene sequences. Using the TCRdist pipeline, a later analysis assigned CDR3 sequences along with most-parsimonious VDJ recombination scenarios. In a later analysis, every TCR beta chain was defined by the combination of its CDR3 amino acid sequence and its V-gene family, and reads without a unique V-gene family were dropped. In a later analysis, nearly 600 highly shared, low-generation-probability nucleotide sequences were removed to address suspected cross-contamination and a sequencing artifact. In a later analysis, a clonal expansion index for each public chain was calculated from normalized within-repertoire ranks of inferred template counts. Generation probabilities in a later analysis came from a VDJ recombination model fitted to out-of-frame rearrangements, and those results were checked against IGoR. In a later analysis, TCR-TCR, TCR-HLA and TCR-CMV co-occurrence was scored with hypergeometric tests, and a repertoire-size bias correction was applied to TCR pairs. False discovery rates were estimated in a later analysis by permuting HLA or CMV assignments 20 times. In a later analysis, co-occurring TCRs were grouped using DBSCAN, with TCRdist sequence similarity added in when clustering inside HLA-allele-positive subsets. Repertoires with fewer than 30,000 or more than 120,000 public chains were left out of co-occurrence clustering, as were about 5 repertoires with anomalous nucleotide sharing. The table was pulled from immuneACCESS by TCRdb, which kept in-frame rearrangements only. Such tables lose some clones; where checked, under half of the loss comes from unresolved V genes, and the rest has no known cause. Clone size and the V and J calls come from that table; the DNA yielded D and trimming. The sample includes 150,000 to 200,000 clones, with less than 85% observed a single time. In total, the top ten clones hold 4.5% to 5.5% of the sample.

Worth noting for this clone: Its antigen is currently not known. No qualities accompany the bases; no much larger clone lies one base away.

Overall study outcomes, separate from this receptor: Some IMGT-functional V segments, including TRBV6-2 and TRBV6-3, could not be distinguished by the 87-base-pair reads and were therefore excluded. An association between a missense DCLRE1C variant and V-gene and J-gene trimming of TCR beta chains was found in a later genetic analysis and replicated in an independent cohort. Linkage disequilibrium might explain the correlated functional status among segregating V segments, but an unknown experimental factor could not be ruled out. A total of 150 to 200 TCR beta chains were listed by the study as associated with cytomegalovirus. HLA typing was unavailable for some donors at each locus, so association tests used only the typed subset. At a false discovery rate of 0.05, a later analysis linked some 17,000 TCR beta sequences to specific HLA alleles. The only immune exposure information available for the cohort was CMV serostatus. Because counts were too low, roughly 16 rarely observed V segments, including chromosome 9 orphons, were excluded from the earlier analysis of 587 of the donors. Most CMV-associated TCR beta chains appeared to be HLA-restricted in a later analysis, and the HLA associations seemed to be driven largely by CMV exposure. In vitro tests confirmed that a few of the cytomegalovirus-associated TCR beta chains recognize cytomegalovirus antigens. Presence/absence analyses assumed roughly uniform sequencing depth across donors, an assumption that may not hold. The classifier was reported to diagnose cytomegalovirus status with high specificity and sensitivity in both the original cohort and the validation cohort. In a later analysis, HLA-associated TCR beta chains were found to be more clonally expanded and to have lower generation probabilities than equally common non-associated chains. In a later genetic analysis, fewer N-insertions in productive TCRs were reported among donors in an Asian-associated ancestry cluster than the approximately 670-donor mean. In this cohort, only TCR beta chains were sequenced, and detectable features were limited by the absence of alpha or paired-chain data. Several of the top co-occurrence clusters appeared to be linked to parvovirus B19, influenza, CMV and Epstein-Barr virus, according to a later analysis. The authors suggested that the approach could potentially be generalized to other disease states and immunological phenotypes. In an earlier analysis of about 540 of the donors, most TCR beta V segments were observed in productive rearrangements about 87% or about 30% of the time, broadly matching IMGT annotations. A further reported finding was that TCR beta sequences accurately predicted the HLA-A and HLA-B alleles for most subjects in the first cohort. Strong co-occurrence of HLA alleles, especially DR and DQ, made assigning TCR associations to individual alleles difficult. A cluster of highly shared sequence variants was judged likely to be a technical artifact of the sequencing pipeline. Most TCR sequences were seen in very few donors, while some public TCRs were found in many individuals. According to a later analysis, TCR association rates differed among HLA loci, with DRB1 alleles showing the most associated TCRs and HLA-C alleles showing the fewest.

Material: PBMCs. The V gene is TRBV5-1 and the J gene is TRBJ2-5; the D segment cannot be called with confidence. The source of this sequence is a man between 18 and 29 years old in good health and CMV-seronegative. The CDR3 amino acid sequence is: CASSLAPIQETQYF. The bases are TGCGCCAGCAGCTTGGCCCCCATCCAAGAGACCCAGTACTTC.